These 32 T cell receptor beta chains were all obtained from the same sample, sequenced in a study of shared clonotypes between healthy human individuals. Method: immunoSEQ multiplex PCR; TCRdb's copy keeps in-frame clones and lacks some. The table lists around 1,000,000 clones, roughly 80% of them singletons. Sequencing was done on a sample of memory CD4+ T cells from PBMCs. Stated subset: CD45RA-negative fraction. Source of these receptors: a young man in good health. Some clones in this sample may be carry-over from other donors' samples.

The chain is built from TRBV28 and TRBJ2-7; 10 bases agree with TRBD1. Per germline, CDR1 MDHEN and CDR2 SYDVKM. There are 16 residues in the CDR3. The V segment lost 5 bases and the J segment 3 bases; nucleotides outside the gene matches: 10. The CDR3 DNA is TGTGCCAGCAGTCCATCCGGGACAGGGGCCATCTACGAGCAGTACTTC. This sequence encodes CASSPSGTGAIYEQYF.

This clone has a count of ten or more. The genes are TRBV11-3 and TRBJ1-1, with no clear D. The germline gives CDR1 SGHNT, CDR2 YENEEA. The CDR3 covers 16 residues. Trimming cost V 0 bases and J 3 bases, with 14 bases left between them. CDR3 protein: CASSLDGRGGDTEAFF. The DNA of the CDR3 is TGTGCCAGCAGCTTAGATGGCCGTGGTGGTGACACTGAAGCTTTCTTT.

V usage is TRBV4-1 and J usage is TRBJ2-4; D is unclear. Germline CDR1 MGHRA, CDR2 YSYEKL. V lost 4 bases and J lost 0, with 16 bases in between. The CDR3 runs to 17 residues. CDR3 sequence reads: CASSRAVGLRAKNIQYF. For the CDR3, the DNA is TGCGCCAGCAGCCGCGCAGTGGGTCTCCGAGCCAAAAACATTCAGTACTTC.

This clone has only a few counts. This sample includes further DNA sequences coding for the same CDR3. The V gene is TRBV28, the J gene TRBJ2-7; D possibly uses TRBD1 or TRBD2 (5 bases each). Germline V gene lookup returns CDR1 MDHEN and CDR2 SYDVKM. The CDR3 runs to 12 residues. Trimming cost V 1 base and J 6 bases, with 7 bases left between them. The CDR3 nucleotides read TGTGCCAGCAGTTTATTGGGACGCGAGCAGTACTTC. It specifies CASSLLGREQYF.

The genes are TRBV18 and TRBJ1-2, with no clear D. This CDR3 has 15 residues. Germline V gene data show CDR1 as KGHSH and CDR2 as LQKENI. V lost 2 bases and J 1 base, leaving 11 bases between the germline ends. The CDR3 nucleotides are TGTGCCAGCTCACCAGATACAGCGGGTAACTATGGCTACACCTTC. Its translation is CASSPDTAGNYGYTF.

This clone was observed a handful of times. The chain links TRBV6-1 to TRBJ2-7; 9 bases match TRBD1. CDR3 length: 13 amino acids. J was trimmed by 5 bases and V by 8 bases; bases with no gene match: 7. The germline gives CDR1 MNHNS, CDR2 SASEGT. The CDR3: CASRRDRAHEQYF. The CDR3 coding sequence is TGTGCCAGCCGCCGGGACAGGGCCCACGAGCAGTACTTC.

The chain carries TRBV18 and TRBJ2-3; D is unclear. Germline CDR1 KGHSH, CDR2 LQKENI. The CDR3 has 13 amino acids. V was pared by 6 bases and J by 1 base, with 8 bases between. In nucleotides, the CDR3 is TGTGCCAGCTCCCTCTCTGGCACAGATACGCAGTATTTT. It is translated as CASSLSGTDTQYF. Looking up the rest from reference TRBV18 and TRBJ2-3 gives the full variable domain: NAGVMQNPRHLVRRRGQEARLRCSPMKGHSHVYWYRQLPEEGLKFMVYLQKENIIDESGMPKERFSAEFPKEGPSILRIQQVVRGDSAAYFCASSLSGTDTQYFGPGTRLTVL.

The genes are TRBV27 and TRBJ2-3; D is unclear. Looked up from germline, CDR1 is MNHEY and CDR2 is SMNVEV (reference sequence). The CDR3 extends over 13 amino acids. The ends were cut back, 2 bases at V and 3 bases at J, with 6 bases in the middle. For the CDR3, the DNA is TGTGCCAGCAGTTTACTGGAAACAGATACGCAGTATTTT. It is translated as CASSLLETDTQYF.

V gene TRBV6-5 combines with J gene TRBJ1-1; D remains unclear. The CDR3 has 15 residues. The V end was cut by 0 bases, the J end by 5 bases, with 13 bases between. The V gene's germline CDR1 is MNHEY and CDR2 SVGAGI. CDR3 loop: CASSYSNPGRTEAFF. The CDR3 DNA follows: TGTGCCAGCAGTTACTCGAATCCGGGGAGGACTGAAGCTTTCTTT.

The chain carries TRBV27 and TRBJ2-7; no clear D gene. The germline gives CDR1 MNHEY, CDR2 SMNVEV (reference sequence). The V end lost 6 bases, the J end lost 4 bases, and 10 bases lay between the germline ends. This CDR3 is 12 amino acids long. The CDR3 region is CASSTSGYEQYF. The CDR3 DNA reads TGTGCCAGCAGCACATCCGGTTACGAGCAGTACTTC.

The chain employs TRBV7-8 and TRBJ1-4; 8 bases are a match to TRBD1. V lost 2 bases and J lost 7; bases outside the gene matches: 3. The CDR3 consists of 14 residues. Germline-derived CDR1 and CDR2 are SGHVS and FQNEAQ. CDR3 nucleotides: TGTGCCAGCAGCTTAACCGGGACAGGTGAAAAACTGTTTTTT. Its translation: CASSLTGTGEKLFF.

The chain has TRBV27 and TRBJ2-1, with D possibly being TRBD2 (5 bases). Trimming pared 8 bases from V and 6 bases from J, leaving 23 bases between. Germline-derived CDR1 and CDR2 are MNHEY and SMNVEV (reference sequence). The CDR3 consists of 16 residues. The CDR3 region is CASPPRARAVPNEQFF. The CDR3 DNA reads TGTGCCAGCCCCCCGAGGGCCCGGGCCGTACCCAATGAGCAGTTCTTC.

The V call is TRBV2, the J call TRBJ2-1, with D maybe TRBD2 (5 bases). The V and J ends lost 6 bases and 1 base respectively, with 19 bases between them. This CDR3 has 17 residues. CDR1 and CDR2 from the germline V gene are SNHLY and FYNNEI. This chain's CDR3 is CASSLVGPAASYNEQFF. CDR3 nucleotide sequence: TGTGCCAGCAGCCTAGTCGGCCCAGCGGCTTCCTACAATGAGCAGTTCTTC.

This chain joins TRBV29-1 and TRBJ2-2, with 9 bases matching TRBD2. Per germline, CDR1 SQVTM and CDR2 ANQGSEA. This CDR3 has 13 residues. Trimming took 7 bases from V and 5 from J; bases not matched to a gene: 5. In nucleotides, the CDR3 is TGCAGCGCCCTGACTAGCGGTACCGGGGAGCTGTTTTTT. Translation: CSALTSGTGELFF.

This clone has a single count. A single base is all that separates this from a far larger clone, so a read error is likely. The CDR3 sequence is CSVGTGVVNERFF. The CDR3 region has the DNA TGCAGCGTCGGGACAGGGGTGGTCAATGAGCGGTTCTTC. The chain links TRBV29-1 to TRBJ2-1; 10 bases are a match to TRBD1. The CDR3 consists of 13 residues. Germline CDR1 is SQVTM and CDR2 is ANQGSEA.

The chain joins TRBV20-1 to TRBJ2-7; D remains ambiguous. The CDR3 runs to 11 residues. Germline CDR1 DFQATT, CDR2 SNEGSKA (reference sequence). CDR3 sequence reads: CSTGLSYEQYF. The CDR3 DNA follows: TGCAGCACCGGGCTCTCCTACGAGCAGTACTTC.

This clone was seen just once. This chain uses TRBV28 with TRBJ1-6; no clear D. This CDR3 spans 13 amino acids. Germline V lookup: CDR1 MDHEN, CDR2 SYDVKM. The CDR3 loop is CWTRSSYNSPLHF. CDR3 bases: TGTTGGACCCGTAGCTCCTATAATTCACCCCTCCACTTT.

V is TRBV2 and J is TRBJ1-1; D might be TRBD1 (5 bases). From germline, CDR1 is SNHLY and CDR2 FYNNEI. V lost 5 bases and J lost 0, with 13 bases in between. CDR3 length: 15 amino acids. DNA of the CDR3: TGTGCCAGCAGTCCCGGGGACCGTATGAACACTGAAGCTTTCTTT. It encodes CASSPGDRMNTEAFF.

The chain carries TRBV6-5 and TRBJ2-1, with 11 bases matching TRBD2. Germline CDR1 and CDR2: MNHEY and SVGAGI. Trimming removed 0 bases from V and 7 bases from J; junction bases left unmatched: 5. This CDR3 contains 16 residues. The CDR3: CASSYSRASGRNEQFF. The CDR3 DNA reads TGTGCCAGCAGTTACTCGAGGGCTAGCGGGAGGAATGAGCAGTTCTTC.

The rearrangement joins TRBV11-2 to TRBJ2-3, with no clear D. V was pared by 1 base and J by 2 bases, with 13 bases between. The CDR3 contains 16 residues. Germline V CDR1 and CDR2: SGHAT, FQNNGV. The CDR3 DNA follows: TGTGCCAGCAGCTTAGGGGTTAGCAGGTACACAGATACGCAGTATTTT. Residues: CASSLGVSRYTDTQYF.

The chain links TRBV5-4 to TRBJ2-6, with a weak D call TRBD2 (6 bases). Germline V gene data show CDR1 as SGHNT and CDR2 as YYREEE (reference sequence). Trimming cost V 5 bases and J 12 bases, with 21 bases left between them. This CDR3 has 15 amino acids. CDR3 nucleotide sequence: TGTGCCAGCAGGATTCCCTGGGGGGTTTCCAGCGTCCTGACTTTC. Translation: CASRIPWGVSSVLTF.

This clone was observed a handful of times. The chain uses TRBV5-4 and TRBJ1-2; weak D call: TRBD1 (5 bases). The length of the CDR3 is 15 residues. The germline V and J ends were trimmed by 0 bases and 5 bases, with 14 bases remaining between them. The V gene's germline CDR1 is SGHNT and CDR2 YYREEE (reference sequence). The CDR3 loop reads CASSLESTRGYGYTF. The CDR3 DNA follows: TGTGCCAGCAGCTTGGAATCTACGAGGGGTTATGGCTACACCTTC.

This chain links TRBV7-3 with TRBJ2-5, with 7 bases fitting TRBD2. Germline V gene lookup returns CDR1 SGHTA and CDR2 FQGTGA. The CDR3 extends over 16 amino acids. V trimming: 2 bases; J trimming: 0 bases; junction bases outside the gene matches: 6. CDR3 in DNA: TGTGCCAGCAGCTTATTAGGCGGGAGTAACCAAGAGACCCAGTACTTC. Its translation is CASSLLGGSNQETQYF.

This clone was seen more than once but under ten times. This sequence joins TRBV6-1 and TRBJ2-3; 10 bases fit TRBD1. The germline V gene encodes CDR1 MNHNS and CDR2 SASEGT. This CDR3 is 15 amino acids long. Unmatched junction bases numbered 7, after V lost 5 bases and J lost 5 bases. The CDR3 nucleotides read TGTGCCAGCAGTCCATGGACAGGGGGTGGAGATACGCAGTATTTT. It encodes CASSPWTGGGDTQYF.

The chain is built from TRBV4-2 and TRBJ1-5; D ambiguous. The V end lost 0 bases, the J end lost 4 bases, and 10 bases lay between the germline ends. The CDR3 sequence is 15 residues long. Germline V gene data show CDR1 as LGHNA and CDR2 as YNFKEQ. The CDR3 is CASSQESLGNQPQHF. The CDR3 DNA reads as TGTGCCAGCAGCCAAGAGTCTCTAGGGAATCAGCCCCAGCATTTT.

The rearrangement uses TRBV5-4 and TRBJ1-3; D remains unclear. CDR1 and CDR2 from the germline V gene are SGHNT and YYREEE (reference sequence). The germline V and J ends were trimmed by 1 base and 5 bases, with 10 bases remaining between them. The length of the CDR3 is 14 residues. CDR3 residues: CASSLYGVRNTIYF. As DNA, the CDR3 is TGTGCCAGCAGCTTGTACGGAGTTCGAAACACCATATATTTT.

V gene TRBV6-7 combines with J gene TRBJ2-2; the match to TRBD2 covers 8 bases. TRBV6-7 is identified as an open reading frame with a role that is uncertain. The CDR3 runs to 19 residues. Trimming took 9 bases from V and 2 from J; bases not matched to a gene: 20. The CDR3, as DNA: TGTGCCAGGCTGAAGCTCCCCGGGAGGGCCTCGGTTAACACCGGGGAGCTGTTTTTT. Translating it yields CARLKLPGRASVNTGELFF.

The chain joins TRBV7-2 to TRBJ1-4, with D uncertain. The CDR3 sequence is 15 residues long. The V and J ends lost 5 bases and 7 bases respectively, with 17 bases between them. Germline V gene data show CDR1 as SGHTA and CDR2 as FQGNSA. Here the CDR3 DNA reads TGTGCCAGCAGCCTCGCGGCCGGGTGGGGTGAAAAACTGTTTTTT. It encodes CASSLAAGWGEKLFF.

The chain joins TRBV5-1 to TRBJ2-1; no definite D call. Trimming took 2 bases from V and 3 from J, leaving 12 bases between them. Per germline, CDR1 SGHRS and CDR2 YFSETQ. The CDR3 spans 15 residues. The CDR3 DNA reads TGCGCCAGCAGCTTATCAAATAGTGGCTACAATGAGCAGTTCTTC. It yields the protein CASSLSNSGYNEQFF. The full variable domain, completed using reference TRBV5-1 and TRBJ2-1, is KAGVTQTPRYLIKTRGQQVTLSCSPISGHRSVSWYQQTPGQGLQFLFEYFSETQRNKGNFPGRFSGRQFSNSRSEMNVSTLELGDSALYLCASSLSNSGYNEQFFGPGTRLTVL.

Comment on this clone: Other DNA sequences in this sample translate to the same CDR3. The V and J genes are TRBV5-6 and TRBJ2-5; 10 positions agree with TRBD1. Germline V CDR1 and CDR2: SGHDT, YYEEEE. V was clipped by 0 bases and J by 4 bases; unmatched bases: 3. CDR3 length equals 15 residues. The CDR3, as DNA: TGTGCCAGCAGCTTGGAAGGACAGGGGGGAGAGACCCAGTACTTC. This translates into CASSLEGQGGETQYF.

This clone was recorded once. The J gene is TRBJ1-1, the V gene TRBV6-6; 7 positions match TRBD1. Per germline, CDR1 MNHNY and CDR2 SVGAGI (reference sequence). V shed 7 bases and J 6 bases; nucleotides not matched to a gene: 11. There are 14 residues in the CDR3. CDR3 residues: CASIPPGQIPEAFF. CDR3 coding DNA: TGTGCCAGCATACCGCCGGGACAGATACCTGAAGCTTTCTTT.

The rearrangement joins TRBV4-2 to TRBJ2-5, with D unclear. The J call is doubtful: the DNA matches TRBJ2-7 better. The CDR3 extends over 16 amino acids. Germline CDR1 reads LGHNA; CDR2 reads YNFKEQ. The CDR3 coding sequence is TGTGCCAGCAGCCAGGGTGGACGCGAGAGCTCCTACGAGCAGTACTTC. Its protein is CASSQGGRESSYEQYF.